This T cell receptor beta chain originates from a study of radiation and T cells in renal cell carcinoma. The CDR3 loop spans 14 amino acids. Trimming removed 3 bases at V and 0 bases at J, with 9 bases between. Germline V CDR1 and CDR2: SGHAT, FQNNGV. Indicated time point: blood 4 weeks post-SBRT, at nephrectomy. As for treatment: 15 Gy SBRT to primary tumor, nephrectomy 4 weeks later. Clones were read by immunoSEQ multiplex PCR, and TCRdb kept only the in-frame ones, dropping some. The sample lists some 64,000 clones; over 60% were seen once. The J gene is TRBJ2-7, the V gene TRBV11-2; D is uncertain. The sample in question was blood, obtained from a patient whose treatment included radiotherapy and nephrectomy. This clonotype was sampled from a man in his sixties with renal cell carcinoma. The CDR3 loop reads CASSFGPGSYEQYV. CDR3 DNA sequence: TGTGCCAGCAGCTTTGGGCCCGGCTCCTACGAGCAGTACGTC.